A single sample gave rise to the 28 T cell receptor beta chains below, sequenced in a study of blood T cell repertoires in COVID-19. Repertoires were generated with immunoSEQ multiplex PCR, while TCRdb's copy carries only in-frame clones and drops some. Of around 230,000 clones listed, approximately 89% are singletons. The sequenced sample consisted of PBMCs or T cells enriched from blood (not recorded which). Source of these receptors: a young woman with acute COVID-19.

The chain carries TRBV12-3 or TRBV12-4 and TRBJ2-7; 9 bases map to TRBD1. CDR3 length: 13 amino acids. V lost 5 bases and J lost 3; bases outside the gene matches: 2. CDR3 region: CASSPGQGYEQYF. The DNA of the CDR3 is TGTGCCAGCAGTCCGGGACAGGGCTACGAGCAGTACTTC.

CDR3 loop: CASSQDSSLATGELFF. The DNA of the CDR3 is TGTGCCAGCAGCCAAGATTCTTCTTTGGCAACCGGGGAGCTGTTTTTT. The chain joins TRBV3-1 (or the pseudogene TRBV3-2) to TRBJ2-2; D is unclear. V lost 0 bases, J lost 5 bases, and 13 bases lay in between. Germline V gives CDR1 LGHDT, CDR2 YNNKEL (reference sequence). The CDR3 covers 16 residues.

To note about this clone: The junction departs from the called germline gene at one end, perhaps through a read error. V gene TRBV27 combines with J gene TRBJ2-7, with TRBD2 matching over 7 bases. This CDR3 is built from 11 residues. The germline gives CDR1 MNHEY, CDR2 SMNVEV (reference sequence). CDR3 DNA: TGTGCCAGCGGTTTAAAGCGGGGGCAGTACTTC. It yields the protein CASGLKRGQYF.

V and J are TRBV18 and TRBJ1-2; the match to TRBD1 covers 11 bases. This CDR3 is built from 16 residues. Germline V CDR1 and CDR2: KGHSH, LQKENI. The V segment lost 3 bases and the J segment 2 bases; nucleotides outside the gene matches: 5. The CDR3 region has the DNA TGTGCCAGCTCACCGGCCGGGACAGGGGGAAACTATGGCTACACCTTC. It is translated as CASSPAGTGGNYGYTF.

The chain employs TRBV19 and TRBJ2-7; D is possibly TRBD2 (7 bases). CDR1 LNHDA and CDR2 SQIVND come from the germline V gene (reference sequence). With 6 bases removed from V and 3 bases from J, the gap between germline ends came to 18 bases. There are 15 residues in the CDR3. The CDR3 DNA is TGTGCCAGTAGCCTGGGGGGGCGCCTACTCTACGAGCAGTACTTC. Amino acids: CASSLGGRLLYEQYF.

In nucleotides, the CDR3 is TGTGCCAGCAGCTTAGGACCGAGCGGGGGGGTTAGCTCCTACGAGCAGTACTTC. Its protein is CASSLGPSGGVSSYEQYF. The rearrangement links TRBV7-2 to TRBJ2-7; TRBD2 aligns across 10 bases. The CDR3 runs to 18 residues. The V segment lost 1 base and the J segment 0 bases; nucleotides outside the gene matches: 9. CDR1 SGHTA and CDR2 FQGNSA come from the germline V gene.

The rearrangement links TRBV19 to TRBJ1-2; the D is unclear. CDR1 and CDR2 (germline): LNHDA, SQIVND (reference sequence). V gave up 3 bases and J gave up 1 base, with 9 bases separating them. This CDR3 contains 14 residues. Here the CDR3 DNA reads TGTGCCAGTAGTATTCTTTACAGTAACTATGGCTACACCTTC. It specifies CASSILYSNYGYTF.

The V call is TRBV10-3, the J call TRBJ2-7, with TRBD2 matching 9 bases. Germline V gene sequence: CDR1 ENHRY, CDR2 SYGVKD. CDR3 length equals 13 residues. The junction had 1 base not matched to a gene; V was cut back by 4 bases and J by 3 bases. CDR3 in amino acids: CAISGTSVYEQYF. CDR3 coding DNA: TGTGCCATCAGTGGGACTAGCGTCTACGAGCAGTACTTC.

The chain has TRBV7-2 and TRBJ2-3; maybe TRBD1 (6 bases). CDR3 size: 15 residues. Germline CDR1 reads SGHTA; CDR2 reads FQGNSA. V gave up 4 bases and J gave up 1 base, with 12 bases separating them. CDR3 in amino acids: CASSSRTGRTDTQYF. The DNA for the CDR3 is TGTGCCAGCAGCTCGAGAACAGGGCGCACAGATACGCAGTATTTT.

CDR3 loop: CASSVGGREVTQYF. In DNA form, the CDR3 reads TGTGCCAGCAGCGTAGGAGGCAGGGAGGTGACCCAGTACTTC. V is TRBV9 and J is TRBJ2-5; TRBD2 is a possible D gene (6 bases). The CDR3 runs to 14 residues. Trimming removed 0 bases at V and 7 bases at J, with 13 bases between. The V gene's germline CDR1 is SGDLS and CDR2 YYNGEE.

This clone was recorded once. This chain uses TRBV27 with TRBJ1-5; 12 nucleotides align to TRBD1. The J segment lost 1 base and the V segment lost 4 bases, leaving 2 bases of the junction unmatched. CDR3 length: 16 residues. Germline V gene sequence: CDR1 MNHEY, CDR2 SMNVEV (reference sequence). The CDR3 DNA follows: TGTGCCAGCAGTTCGGGACAGGGGGCGAGCAATCAGCCCCAGCATTTT. Translating gives CASSSGQGASNQPQHF.

V is TRBV20-1 and J is TRBJ1-2; weak D call: TRBD1 (5 bases). There are 16 residues in the CDR3. Between the trimmed V and J ends, which lost 3 bases and 5 bases, there was a span of 22 bases. Germline CDR1 is DFQATT and CDR2 is SNEGSKA (reference sequence). The CDR3: CSASLGRTRAPYGYTF. For the CDR3, the DNA is TGCAGTGCTAGTTTGGGTAGGACCAGGGCCCCTTATGGCTACACCTTC.

This rearrangement joins TRBV23-1 to TRBJ1-1, with TRBD1 identical over 9 bases. TRBV23-1 is reported as an ORF; its role is uncertain. The CDR3 has 20 residues. J gave up 4 bases and V 0 bases, and 18 bases lay outside the gene matches. The CDR3 nucleotides read TGCGCCAGCAGTCAATCGTGGGACAGGGAATTTGTTTGTTGCGGCACTGAAGCTTTCTTT. Translating it yields CASSQSWDREFVCCGTEAFF.

The V and J genes are TRBV7-9 and TRBJ2-5, with D maybe TRBD2 (5 bases). The CDR3 loop spans 14 amino acids. Trimming removed 2 bases at V and 5 bases at J, with 12 bases between. Germline values: CDR1 SEHNR, CDR2 FQNEAQ (reference sequence). In DNA, the CDR3 is TGTGCCAGCAGCTTAAGCGGTAGCGTGGAGACCCAGTACTTC. It yields the protein CASSLSGSVETQYF.

The chain links TRBV9 to TRBJ2-6; no definite D call. Germline V lookup: CDR1 SGDLS, CDR2 YYNGEE. Trimming left V 0 bases short and J 0 bases short, with 7 bases between. The CDR3 sequence is 16 residues long. The CDR3 is CASSVGLVSGANVLTF. CDR3 DNA: TGTGCCAGCAGCGTAGGTCTTGTCTCTGGGGCCAACGTCCTGACTTTC.

The V and J genes are TRBV3-1 (or the pseudogene TRBV3-2) and TRBJ1-5, with D tentatively TRBD1 (6 bases). CDR1 and CDR2 from the germline V gene are LGHDT and YNNKEL (reference sequence). The CDR3 is 15 residues long. Trimming removed 4 bases from V and 2 bases from J, with 12 bases in between. The CDR3 DNA sequence: TGTGCCAGCAGCCGGATGCCAGGGGGCAATCAGCCCCAGCATTTT. This codes for CASSRMPGGNQPQHF.

The gene calls are TRBV7-8 and TRBJ1-1; D unclear. Germline assignment: CDR1 SGHVS and CDR2 FQNEAQ. This CDR3 spans 13 amino acids. The V end lost 1 base, the J end lost 1 base, and 4 bases lay between the germline ends. CDR3 nucleotides: TGTGCCAGCAGCTTAGTAGAGAACACTGAAGCTTTCTTT. Protein sequence: CASSLVENTEAFF.

The rearrangement joins TRBV12-3 or TRBV12-4 to TRBJ2-5; 9 nucleotides align to TRBD1. This CDR3 has 12 residues. Trimming removed 10 bases from V and 5 bases from J; junction bases left unmatched: 5. CDR3 protein: CATGTGHETQYF. CDR3 in DNA: TGTGCCACAGGGACAGGGCATGAGACCCAGTACTTC.

CDR3 loop: CASSQGTGHEQYF. Written as DNA, the CDR3 is TGTGCCAGCTCACAAGGGACAGGCCACGAGCAGTACTTC. The chain has TRBV18 and TRBJ2-7; 8 bases are a match to TRBD1. The CDR3 runs 13 residues. The V gene's germline CDR1 is KGHSH and CDR2 LQKENI. V dropped 4 bases and J dropped 5; count of bases not matched to a gene: 4.

About this clone: Different DNA sequences within this sample yield the same CDR3. The chain employs TRBV4-1 and TRBJ1-3; D is undetermined. Trimming left V 1 base short and J 0 bases short, with 4 bases between. The CDR3 spans 14 residues. CDR1 is MGHRA and CDR2 is YSYEKL in the germline V gene. DNA for the CDR3: TGCGCCAGCAGCCAAGGGCCCTCTGGAAACACCATATATTTT. It specifies CASSQGPSGNTIYF.

The CDR3 spells CASAPPTGYGYTF. In DNA, the CDR3 is TGTGCCAGCGCCCCTCCGACAGGGTATGGCTACACCTTC. The chain carries TRBV6-5 and TRBJ1-2, with 7 bases lining up with TRBD1. Germline V gives CDR1 MNHEY, CDR2 SVGAGI. Unmatched junction bases numbered 8, after V lost 8 bases and J lost 5 bases. The CDR3 extends over 13 amino acids.

The J gene is TRBJ2-7, the V gene TRBV5-1, with 13 bases identical to TRBD2. The CDR3 is 17 amino acids. The V gene's germline CDR1 is SGHRS and CDR2 YFSETQ. V shed 4 bases and J 3 bases; nucleotides not matched to a gene: 10. The chain's CDR3 is CASSGLAGDRPGYEQYF. For the CDR3, the DNA is TGCGCCAGCAGCGGACTAGCGGGGGACCGCCCTGGCTACGAGCAGTACTTC. The whole variable domain, filled in from reference TRBV5-1 and TRBJ2-7, reads KAGVTQTPRYLIKTRGQQVTLSCSPISGHRSVSWYQQTPGQGLQFLFEYFSETQRNKGNFPGRFSGRQFSNSRSEMNVSTLELGDSALYLCASSGLAGDRPGYEQYFGPGTRLTVT.

The chain recombines TRBV7-9 with TRBJ2-7, with TRBD1 matching over 9 bases. The J segment lost 6 bases and the V segment lost 8 bases, leaving 8 bases of the junction unmatched. This CDR3 has 13 residues. In germline, CDR1 is SEHNR, CDR2 FQNEAQ (reference sequence). The CDR3 bases are TGTGCCAGCTTGGGACAGGGAGCGAGCGAGCAGTACTTC. It translates to CASLGQGASEQYF.

For this clone: At the DNA level, this CDR3 is encoded by other sequences in the same sample as well. CDR3 nucleotides: TGTGCCAGTAAAGTCGGGAACACTGAAGCTTTCTTT. Amino acids: CASKVGNTEAFF. The V call is TRBV19, the J call TRBJ1-1; D is undetermined. Germline loops: CDR1 LNHDA, CDR2 SQIVND (reference sequence). CDR3 size: 12 residues. Trimming removed 7 bases at V and 1 base at J, with 7 bases between.

This chain joins TRBV19 and TRBJ1-5; 7 bases map to TRBD1. This CDR3 has 14 residues. V gave up 3 bases and J gave up 5 bases; unmatched junction bases: 4. Germline V gene lookup returns CDR1 LNHDA and CDR2 SQIVND (reference sequence). The CDR3 here is CASSIKTGYQPQHF. CDR3 nucleotide sequence: TGTGCCAGTAGTATCAAGACAGGGTATCAGCCCCAGCATTTT.

The chain joins TRBV29-1 to TRBJ1-2; 7 nucleotides agree with TRBD1. This CDR3 is 13 amino acids long. V was pared by 3 bases and J by 4 bases, with 5 bases of the junction left unmatched. The germline V gene has CDR1 SQVTM and CDR2 ANQGSEA. The CDR3 is CSVDQGGPYGYTF. CDR3 bases: TGCAGCGTTGACCAAGGGGGCCCCTATGGCTACACCTTC.

The rearrangement joins TRBV18 to TRBJ1-2, with 12 bases matching TRBD1. Germline CDR1 and CDR2: KGHSH and LQKENI. J lost 14 bases, V lost 5 bases, and 21 bases had no gene match. This CDR3 has 17 residues. CDR3 in amino acids: CASSSSGTGGASRARTF. The CDR3 coding sequence is TGTGCCAGCTCATCCTCCGGGACAGGGGGCGCATCTCGCGCGCGAACCTTC.

This rearrangement joins TRBV5-1 to TRBJ2-3; 7 nucleotides align to TRBD1. The V gene end was trimmed by 4 bases and the J gene end by 1 base; junction bases not matched to a gene: 15. CDR1 and CDR2 (germline): SGHRS, YFSETQ. The CDR3 covers 18 residues. CDR3 DNA sequence: TGCGCCAGCAGCGGCCGAGGGGGCCCTTATAATGGCACAGATACGCAGTATTTT. It codes for CASSGRGGPYNGTDTQYF.